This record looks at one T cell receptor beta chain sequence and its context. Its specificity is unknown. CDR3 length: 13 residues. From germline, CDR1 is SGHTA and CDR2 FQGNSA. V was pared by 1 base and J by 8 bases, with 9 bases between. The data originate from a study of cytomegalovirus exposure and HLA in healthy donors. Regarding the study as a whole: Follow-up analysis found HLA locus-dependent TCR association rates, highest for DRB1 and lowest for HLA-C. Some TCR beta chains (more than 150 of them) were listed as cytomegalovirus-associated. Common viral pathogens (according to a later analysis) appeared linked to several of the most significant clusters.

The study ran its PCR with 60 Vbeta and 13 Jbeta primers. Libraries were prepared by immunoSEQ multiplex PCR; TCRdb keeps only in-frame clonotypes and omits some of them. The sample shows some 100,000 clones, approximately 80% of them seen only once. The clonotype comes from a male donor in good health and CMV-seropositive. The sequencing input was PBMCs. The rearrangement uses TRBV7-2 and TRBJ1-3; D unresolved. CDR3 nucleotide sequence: TGTGCCAGCAGCTTAGTACTAGGCGACACCATATATTTT. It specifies CASSLVLGDTIYF.